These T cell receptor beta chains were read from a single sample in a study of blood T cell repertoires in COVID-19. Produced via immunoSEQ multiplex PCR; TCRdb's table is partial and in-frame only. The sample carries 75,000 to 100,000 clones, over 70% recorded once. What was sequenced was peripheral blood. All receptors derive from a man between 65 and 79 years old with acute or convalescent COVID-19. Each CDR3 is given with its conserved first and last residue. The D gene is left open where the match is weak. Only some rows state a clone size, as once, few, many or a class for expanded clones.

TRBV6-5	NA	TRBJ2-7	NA	CASSYSSGPHYEQYF	TGTGCCAGCAGTTACTCCAGCGGTCCTCACTACGAGCAGTACTTC
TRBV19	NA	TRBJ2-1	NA	CASSPRTNYRFNEQFF	TGTGCCAGTAGTCCCCGGACAAACTATCGCTTCAATGAGCAGTTCTTC
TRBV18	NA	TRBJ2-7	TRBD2	CASSPLGSGAEQYF	TGTGCCAGCTCACCACTGGGTAGCGGGGCCGAGCAGTACTTC
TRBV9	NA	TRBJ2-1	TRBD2	CASSPIGGDEQFF	TGTGCCAGCAGCCCCATCGGGGGGGATGAGCAGTTCTTC
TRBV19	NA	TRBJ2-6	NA	CASTTRSGKGANVLTF	TGTGCCAGTACCACTCGGTCGGGGAAAGGGGCCAACGTCCTGACTTTC
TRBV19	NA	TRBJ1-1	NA	CASSIRQDTEAFF	TGTGCCAGTAGTATTAGGCAGGACACTGAAGCTTTCTTT
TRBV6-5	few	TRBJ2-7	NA	CASSRIGGYEQYF	TGTGCCAGCAGCCGGATAGGCGGCTACGAGCAGTACTTC
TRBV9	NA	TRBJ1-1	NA	CASSPTGHLNTEAFF	TGTGCCAGCAGCCCGACAGGACATTTGAACACTGAAGCTTTCTTT
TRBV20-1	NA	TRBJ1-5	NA	CSASKGSNQPQHF	TGCAGTGCTAGTAAGGGGTCGAATCAGCCCCAGCATTTT
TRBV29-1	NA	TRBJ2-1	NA	CSGGGNTDEQFF	TGCAGCGGCGGAGGGAATACGGATGAGCAGTTCTTC
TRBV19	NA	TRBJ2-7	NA	CASYPTLEQYF	TGTGCCAGCTATCCGACTCTGGAGCAGTACTTC
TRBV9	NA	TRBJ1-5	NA	CASSVGTNDNQPQHF	TGTGCCAGCAGCGTAGGGACAAACGACAATCAGCCCCAGCATTTT
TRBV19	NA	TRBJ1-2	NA	CASRSSGYTF	TGTGCCAGCCGGTCCTCGGGCTACACCTTC
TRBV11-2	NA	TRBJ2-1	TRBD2	CASSLGASGYSYNEQFF	TGTGCCAGCAGCTTAGGGGCTAGCGGGTACTCCTACAATGAGCAGTTCTTC
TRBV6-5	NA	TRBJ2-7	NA	CATRRGTTSYEQYF	TGTGCCACTCGGAGGGGGACTACCTCCTACGAGCAGTACTTC
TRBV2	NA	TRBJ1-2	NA	CASSPGPGDVGYTF	TGTGCCAGCAGTCCTGGGCCGGGAGATGTTGGCTACACCTTC
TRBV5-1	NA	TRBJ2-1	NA	CASSLAAGNNEQFF	TGCGCCAGCAGCTTGGCCGCAGGGAACAATGAGCAGTTCTTC
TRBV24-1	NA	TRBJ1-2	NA	CATLGGPGSGYTF	TGTGCCACCCTGGGGGGGCCAGGGTCTGGCTACACCTTC
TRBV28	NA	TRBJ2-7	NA	CASRRQLESSYEQYF	TGTGCCAGCAGGCGACAGTTAGAGAGCTCCTACGAGCAGTACTTC
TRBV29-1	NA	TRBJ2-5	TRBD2	CSVPSGVLQETQYF	TGCAGCGTCCCTAGCGGGGTACTCCAAGAGACCCAGTACTTC
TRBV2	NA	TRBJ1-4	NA	CASSELGEHEKLFF	TGTGCCAGCAGTGAACTAGGGGAACACGAAAAACTGTTTTTT
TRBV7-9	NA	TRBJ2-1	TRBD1	CASSLGWDRENEQFF	TGTGCCAGCAGCTTAGGATGGGACAGGGAGAATGAGCAGTTCTTC
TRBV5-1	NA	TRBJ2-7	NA	CASSFDPQSSYEQYF	TGCGCCAGCAGCTTTGACCCACAGAGCTCCTACGAGCAGTACTTC
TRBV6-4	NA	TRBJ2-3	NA	CASSEDFRRSPTTDTQYF	TGTGCCAGCAGTGAGGATTTTAGGCGGAGCCCTACCACAGATACGCAGTATTTT
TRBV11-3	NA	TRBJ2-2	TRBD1	CASSLADRTGELFF	TGTGCCAGCAGCCTGGCGGACAGGACCGGGGAGCTGTTTTTT
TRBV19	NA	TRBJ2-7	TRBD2	CASSIYVGGEQYF	TGTGCCAGTAGTATATACGTGGGGGGGGAGCAGTACTTC
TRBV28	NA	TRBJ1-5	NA	CASSLAGWLNQPQHF	TGTGCCAGCAGTTTGGCAGGTTGGCTTAATCAGCCCCAGCATTTT
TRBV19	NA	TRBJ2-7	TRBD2	CASSTQRGYEQYF	TGTGCCAGTAGCACCCAGCGGGGTTACGAGCAGTACTTC
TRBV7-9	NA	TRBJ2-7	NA	CASSSFQEIQYF	TGTGCCAGCAGCTCCTTTCAGGAAATCCAGTACTTC
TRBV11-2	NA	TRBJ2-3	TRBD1	CASSLRGQRTDTQYF	TGTGCCAGCAGCTTAAGGGGACAGCGCACAGATACGCAGTATTTT
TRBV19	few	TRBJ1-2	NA	CASSMGVDYGYTF	TGTGCCAGTAGTATGGGCGTAGACTATGGCTACACCTTC
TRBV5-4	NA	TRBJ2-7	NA	CASSLGQAYSYEQYF	TGTGCCAGCAGCTTGGGACAGGCCTATTCCTACGAGCAGTACTTC
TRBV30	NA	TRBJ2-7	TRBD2	CAWRPGRDEQYF	TGTGCCTGGAGGCCAGGGAGGGACGAGCAGTACTTC
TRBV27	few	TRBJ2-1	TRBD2	CASSLAPLLAGGSYNEQFF	TGTGCCAGCAGTTTGGCCCCCTTACTAGCGGGTGGGTCTTACAATGAGCAGTTCTTC
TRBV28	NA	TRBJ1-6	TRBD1	CASSFGGQGDSLHF	TGTGCCAGCAGTTTTGGAGGACAGGGAGATTCCCTCCACTTT
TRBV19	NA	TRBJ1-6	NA	CASSIGTEGDSPLHF	TGTGCCAGTAGTATTGGCACAGAGGGTGACTCACCCCTCCACTTT
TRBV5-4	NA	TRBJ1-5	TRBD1	CASSLGGQGNQPQHF	TGTGCCAGCAGCTTGGGGGGACAGGGCAATCAGCCCCAGCATTTT
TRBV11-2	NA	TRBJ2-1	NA	CASSPLYEQFF	TGTGCCAGCAGCCCTCTCTATGAGCAGTTCTTC
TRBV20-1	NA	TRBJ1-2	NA	CSATDWDTPNYGYTF	TGCAGTGCTACTGATTGGGACACCCCTAACTATGGCTACACCTTC
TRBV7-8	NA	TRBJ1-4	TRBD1	CASSLASGTGDRGLFF	TGTGCCAGCAGCTTAGCATCCGGGACAGGGGACCGCGGACTGTTTTTT
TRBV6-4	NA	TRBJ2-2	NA	CASSEYPNTGELFF	TGTGCCAGCAGTGAATATCCGAACACCGGGGAGCTGTTTTTT
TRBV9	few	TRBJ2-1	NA	CASSPQGSLYNEQFF	TGTGCCAGCAGCCCCCAGGGGTCTCTATACAATGAGCAGTTCTTC
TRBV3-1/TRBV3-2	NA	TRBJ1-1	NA	CASTRGGNTEAFF	TGTGCCAGCACCAGGGGTGGGAACACTGAAGCTTTCTTT
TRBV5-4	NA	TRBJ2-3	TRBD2	CASSAGGTSGDNTDTQYF	TGTGCCAGCAGCGCGGGCGGGACTAGCGGGGATAACACAGATACGCAGTATTTT
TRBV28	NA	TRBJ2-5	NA	CASSLTLASSYQETQYF	TGTGCCAGCAGTTTAACGTTGGCTAGCTCGTACCAAGAGACCCAGTACTTC
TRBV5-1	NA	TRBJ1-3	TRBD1	CASSWGTGSGNTIYF	TGCGCCAGCAGCTGGGGGACAGGGTCTGGAAACACCATATATTTT
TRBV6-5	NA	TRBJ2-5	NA	CASSPWVAGETQYF	TGTGCCAGCAGTCCCTGGGTAGCCGGGGAGACCCAGTACTTC
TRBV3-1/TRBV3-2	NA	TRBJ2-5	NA	CASSQRGQETQYF	TGTGCCAGCAGCCAACGGGGGCAAGAGACCCAGTACTTC
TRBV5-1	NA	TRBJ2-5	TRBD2	CASSSGTSGSTQYF	TGCGCCAGCAGCTCCGGGACTAGCGGGTCGACCCAGTACTTC
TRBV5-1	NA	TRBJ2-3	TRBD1	CASSWGSGQNVDTQYF	TGCGCCAGCAGCTGGGGGTCGGGACAGAATGTGGATACGCAGTATTTT
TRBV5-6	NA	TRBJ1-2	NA	CASSLGRVRYGYTF	TGTGCCAGCAGCTTGGGCAGGGTGAGGTATGGCTACACCTTC
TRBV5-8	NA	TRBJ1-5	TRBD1	CASSRDSVNQPQHF	TGTGCCAGCAGTCGGGACAGCGTAAATCAGCCCCAGCATTTT
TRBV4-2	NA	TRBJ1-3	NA	CASSGNQGRAGNTIYF	TGTGCCAGCAGCGGAAATCAGGGGAGAGCTGGAAACACCATATATTTT
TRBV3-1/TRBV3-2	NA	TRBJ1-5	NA	CASSQQIGGHSNQPQHF	TGTGCCAGCAGCCAACAGATTGGCGGACACAGCAATCAGCCCCAGCATTTT